Here is one TCR beta chain with its context. After extraction with the RNeasy kit, roughly 0.5 to 1 ug of the RNA was reverse transcribed using random hexamers. TCRdb ran MiXCR on the immunoSEQ multiplex PCR reads and lists one entry per CDR3 protein. The table includes about 130,000 distinct CDR3 sequences, about 95% detected once. These data are taken from a study of CD8 T cells in Susac syndrome. Per germline, CDR1 SNHLY and CDR2 FYNNEI. The CDR3 runs 14 residues. The V end lost 8 bases, the J end lost 3 bases, and 16 bases lay between the germline ends. The chain couples TRBV2 to TRBJ1-1; no clear D. The TCR comes from a human donor with Susac syndrome. Input material: CD8+ T cells from PBMCs. The CDR3 nucleotides are TGTGCCAGCTGGGCTCGGCGGGGATACACTGAAGCTTTCTTT. Protein sequence: CASWARRGYTEAFF.